The T cell receptor (beta chain) under discussion was sequenced for a study of CD8+ T cells in alopecia areata. Sequencing used cDNA as its template, made by extracting RNA and reverse transcribing it. Libraries were prepared by immunoSEQ multiplex PCR; TCRdb keeps only in-frame clonotypes and omits some of them. This sample has fewer than 250,000 clones, with about three fifths found just once. General study results and limits: Tofacitinib produced a significant decrease in scalp clonality and in expanded CD8+ clones among the top 100. Because one nonresponder was included, the link of baseline CD8+ expansion to response is considered uncertain. TCRs were shared less clearly across patients than in mice, possibly for HLA-related reasons.

Indicated treatment: oral pan-JAK inhibitor, 5-10 mg twice daily. Peripheral blood and lesional scalp punch biopsies came from alopecia areata patients. This clone showed up just a few times. The target antigen is unknown. The specimen comprised CD4+ T cells sorted from blood, sampled at week 4, from a patient treated with tofacitinib. This receptor was identified in a human donor with alopecia areata.

The CDR3 region is CSVEDLYEQFF. CDR3 DNA: TGCAGCGTTGAAGATCTGTATGAGCAGTTCTTC. The chain links TRBV29-1 to TRBJ2-1; no firm D call. The germline V gene encodes CDR1 SQVTM and CDR2 ANQGSEA. The CDR3 covers 11 residues. The germline V and J ends were trimmed by 0 bases and 8 bases, with 5 bases remaining between them.